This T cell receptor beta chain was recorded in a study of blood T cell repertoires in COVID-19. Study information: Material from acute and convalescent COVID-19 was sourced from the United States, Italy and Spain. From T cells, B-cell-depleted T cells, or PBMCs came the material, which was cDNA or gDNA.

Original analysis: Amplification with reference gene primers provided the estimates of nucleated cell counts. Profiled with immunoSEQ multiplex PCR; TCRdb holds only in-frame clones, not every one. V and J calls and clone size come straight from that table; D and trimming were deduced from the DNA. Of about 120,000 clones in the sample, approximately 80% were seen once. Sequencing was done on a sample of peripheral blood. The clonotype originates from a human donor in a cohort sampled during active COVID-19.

The CDR3 sequence is CATCRDRGLTYGYTF. In nucleotides, the CDR3 is TGTGCCACCTGTCGGGACAGGGGGCTTACCTATGGCTACACCTTC. The chain couples TRBV6-5 to TRBJ1-2; TRBD1 agrees at 12 bases. Germline CDR1 is MNHEY and CDR2 is SVGAGI. The length of the CDR3 is 15 residues. V lost 10 bases and J lost 4; bases outside the gene matches: 10.